This T cell receptor beta chain comes out of a study of beta chain features in type 1 diabetes. This clone came up a few times. The V and J ends lost 2 bases and 7 bases respectively, with 9 bases between them. CDR1 LNHDA and CDR2 SQIVND come from the germline V gene (reference sequence). The CDR3 length is 14 residues. Expressed TCRB transcripts were sequenced because the entire RNA isolate underwent reverse transcription. Method: immunoSEQ multiplex PCR; TCRdb's copy keeps in-frame clones and lacks some. Of fewer than 650,000 clones in the sample, about 14% were seen once. This TCR came from a man between 18 and 35 years old in good health. Sequenced material: naive CD4+ T cells from blood. This chain uses TRBV19 with TRBJ1-6, with D unresolved. The CDR3 reads CASSIRALNSPLHF. Written as DNA, the CDR3 is TGTGCCAGTAGTATAAGGGCATTGAATTCACCCCTCCACTTT.